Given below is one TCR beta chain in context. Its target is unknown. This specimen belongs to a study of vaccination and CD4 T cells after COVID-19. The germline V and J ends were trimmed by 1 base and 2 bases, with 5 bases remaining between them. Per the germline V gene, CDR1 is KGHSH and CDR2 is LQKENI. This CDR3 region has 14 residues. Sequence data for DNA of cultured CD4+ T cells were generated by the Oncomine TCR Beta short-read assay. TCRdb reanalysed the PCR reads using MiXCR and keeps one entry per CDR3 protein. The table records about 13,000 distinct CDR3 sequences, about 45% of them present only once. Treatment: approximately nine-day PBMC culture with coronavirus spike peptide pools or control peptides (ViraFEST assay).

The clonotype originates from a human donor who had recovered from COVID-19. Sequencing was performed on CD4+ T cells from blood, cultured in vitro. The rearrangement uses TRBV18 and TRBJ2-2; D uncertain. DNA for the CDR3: TGTGCCAGCTCACCACACCCCAACACCGGGGAGCTGTTTTTT. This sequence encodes CASSPHPNTGELFF.